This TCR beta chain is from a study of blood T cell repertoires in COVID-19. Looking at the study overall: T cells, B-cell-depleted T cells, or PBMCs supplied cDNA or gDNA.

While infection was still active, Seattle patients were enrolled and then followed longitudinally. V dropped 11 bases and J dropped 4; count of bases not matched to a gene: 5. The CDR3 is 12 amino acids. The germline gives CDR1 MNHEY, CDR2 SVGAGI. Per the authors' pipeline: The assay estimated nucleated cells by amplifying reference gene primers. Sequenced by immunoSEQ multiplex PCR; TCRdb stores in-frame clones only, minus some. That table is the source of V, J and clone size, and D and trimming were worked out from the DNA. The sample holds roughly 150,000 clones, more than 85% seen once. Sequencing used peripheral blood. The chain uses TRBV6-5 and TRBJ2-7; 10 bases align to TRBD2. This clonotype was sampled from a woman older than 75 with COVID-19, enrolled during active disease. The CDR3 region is CASAGGPYEQYF. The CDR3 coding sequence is TGTGCCTCAGCGGGAGGGCCTTACGAGCAGTACTTC.